The 26 T cell receptor beta chains below come from one sample, sequenced in a study of CD8 T cells in ankylosing spondylitis. TCRdb ran MiXCR on the 5' RACE reads and lists one entry per CDR3 protein. The data contain around 150,000 distinct CDR3 sequences, approximately 20% of them singletons. Sequenced material: blood, either unsorted or a sorted T cell fraction (not recorded which). These receptors were taken from a male donor with ankylosing spondylitis or in good health (not recorded which).

The V gene is TRBV20-1, the J gene TRBJ2-6, with D uncertain. The CDR3 runs 17 residues. Deletions cut 0 bases from V and 0 bases from J, with 12 bases between. Germline assignment: CDR1 DFQATT and CDR2 SNEGSKA (reference sequence). CDR3 protein: CSARDPGRVSGANVLTF. The CDR3 DNA follows: TGCAGTGCTAGAGATCCAGGCCGAGTCTCTGGGGCCAACGTCCTGACTTTC.

This clonotype occurred many times. The V call is TRBV10-3, the J call TRBJ2-3; the D is unclear. The V end lost 0 bases, the J end lost 2 bases, and 6 bases lay between the germline ends. The V gene's germline CDR1 is ENHRY and CDR2 SYGVKD. The CDR3 has 14 residues. The chain's CDR3 is CAISESGNTDTQYF. DNA of the CDR3: TGTGCCATCAGTGAGTCCGGCAACACAGATACGCAGTATTTT.

This clonotype appeared many times. The rearrangement joins TRBV20-1 to TRBJ2-2, with D tentatively TRBD2 (6 bases). This CDR3 has 15 residues. The germline V gene has CDR1 DFQATT and CDR2 SNEGSKA (reference sequence). V dropped 3 bases and J dropped 0 bases, with 11 bases sitting between them. In DNA, the CDR3 is TGCAGTGCTAGGGGAAGCGGGTCGAACACCGGGGAGCTGTTTTTT. Its protein product is CSARGSGSNTGELFF.

The V call is TRBV5-6, the J call TRBJ1-2; 7 bases are a match to TRBD1. V shed 4 bases, J shed 0 bases, and the junction held 9 bases outside the gene matches. Germline values: CDR1 SGHDT, CDR2 YYEEEE. This CDR3 has 16 amino acids. CDR3 in DNA: TGTGCCAGCAGCCCTCCCGACAGGGCAGCTAACTATGGCTACACCTTC. Residues: CASSPPDRAANYGYTF.

The rearrangement links TRBV27 to TRBJ1-5, with 9 bases fitting TRBD1. Per the germline V gene, CDR1 is MNHEY and CDR2 is SMNVEV (reference sequence). After removal of 5 bases from V and 0 bases from J, the junction contained 11 bases not matched to a gene. CDR3 length equals 18 residues. This CDR3 is CASSPKYGTGSSNQPQHF. The CDR3, as DNA: TGTGCCAGCAGTCCAAAATATGGGACAGGGAGTAGCAATCAGCCCCAGCATTTT.

This clonotype was counted between two and nine times. The J gene is TRBJ2-6, the V gene TRBV30; TRBD1 matches 7 bases. The V and J ends lost 4 bases and 2 bases, in that order; junction bases with no gene match: 8. The germline gives CDR1 GTSNPN, CDR2 SVGIG (reference sequence). There are 16 residues in the CDR3. The CDR3 DNA reads TGTGCCTGGACACCCGGACAGGCGGCTGGGGCCAACGTCCTGACTTTC. Translating gives CAWTPGQAAGANVLTF.

This clonotype came up a few times. The rearrangement joins TRBV18 to TRBJ2-4; D is unresolved. The CDR3 extends over 14 amino acids. V lost 8 bases and J lost 1, with 12 bases in between. Germline V gene lookup returns CDR1 KGHSH and CDR2 LQKENI. The CDR3 sequence is CASQKVGAKNIQYF. The DNA of the CDR3 is TGTGCCAGCCAGAAAGTCGGGGCCAAAAACATTCAGTACTTC.

This clonotype has ten or more counts. The rearrangement links TRBV5-1 to TRBJ2-3; 7 bases line up with TRBD1. Trimming took 4 bases from V and 15 from J; bases not matched to a gene: 17. The CDR3 has 14 amino acids. Per the germline V gene, CDR1 is SGHRS and CDR2 is YFSETQ. CDR3 in DNA: TGCGCCAGCAGCCCGCGGGCAGGGGGAAATACAATCTATTTT. It specifies CASSPRAGGNTIYF.

There are many counts of this clonotype. The chain has TRBV3-1 and TRBJ1-1; a weak D match, TRBD1 (5 bases). The CDR3 has 12 amino acids. Trimming stripped 10 bases from V and 1 base from J, with 10 bases between. Germline V CDR1 and CDR2: LGHDT, YNNKEL (reference sequence). The CDR3 DNA is TGTGCCACCGGACACCCGAACACTGAAGCTTTCTTT. Translated, it gives CATGHPNTEAFF.

This clonotype has a handful of counts. In DNA form, the CDR3 reads TGTGCCAGCAGCTTAGGGACTAGCATGGAGACCCAGTACTTC. Its protein product is CASSLGTSMETQYF. The chain couples TRBV11-2 to TRBJ2-5; 8 bases match TRBD2. Per the germline V gene, CDR1 is SGHAT and CDR2 is FQNNGV. V lost 1 base, J lost 5 bases, and 3 bases stayed unmatched. The CDR3 is 14 residues long.

The chain carries TRBV28 and TRBJ2-2; 10 nucleotides match TRBD2. With V trimmed by 7 bases and J by 3 bases, 11 bases remained unmatched. The CDR3 loop spans 17 amino acids. Germline values: CDR1 MDHEN, CDR2 SYDVKM. Here the CDR3 reads CASNPPGLAAHTGELFF. The CDR3 DNA reads as TGTGCCAGCAACCCACCTGGACTAGCGGCCCACACCGGGGAGCTGTTTTTT.

The table lists this clonotype with a few counts. This chain links TRBV7-6 with TRBJ2-2; D may be TRBD1 (6 bases). Trimming pared 1 base from V and 6 bases from J, leaving 9 bases between. CDR1 and CDR2 from the germline V gene are SGHVS and FNYEAQ. The CDR3 extends over 14 amino acids. The CDR3 DNA is TGTGCCAGCAGCTTAGAGGGGGATCCCGGGGAGCTGTTTTTT. This encodes CASSLEGDPGELFF.

The J gene is TRBJ2-5, the V gene TRBV29-1; possible D gene TRBD1, 6 bases. The germline V gene encodes CDR1 SQVTM and CDR2 ANQGSEA. V lost 4 bases and J 5 bases, leaving 17 bases between the germline ends. This CDR3 region has 14 residues. For the CDR3, the DNA is TGCAGCGTTGTTCGAACAGGGACGGATGAGACCCAGTACTTC. Its translation is CSVVRTGTDETQYF.

The sample holds many counts of this clonotype. The chain uses TRBV5-1 and TRBJ1-1; no reliable D call. Germline CDR1 and CDR2: SGHRS and YFSETQ. The CDR3 has 14 residues. V was trimmed by 0 bases and J by 0 bases, leaving 6 bases between them. CDR3 loop: CASSLVSVNTEAFF. The CDR3 DNA sequence: TGCGCCAGCAGCTTGGTTTCGGTGAACACTGAAGCTTTCTTT. The full variable domain, in which reference TRBV5-1 and TRBJ1-1 provide the parts outside the CDR3, is KAGVTQTPRYLIKTRGQQVTLSCSPISGHRSVSWYQQTPGQGLQFLFEYFSETQRNKGNFPGRFSGRQFSNSRSEMNVSTLELGDSALYLCASSLVSVNTEAFFGQGTRLTVV.

This clonotype was counted many times. This rearrangement joins TRBV5-1 to TRBJ2-2, with 7 bases lining up with TRBD2. The germline gives CDR1 SGHRS, CDR2 YFSETQ. The CDR3 consists of 16 residues. Trimming at V came to 4 bases and at J to 1 base, leaving 7 bases not matched to a gene. The CDR3 spells CASSLSTSRNTGELFF. The CDR3 region has the DNA TGCGCCAGCAGCCTGTCGACTAGCAGGAACACCGGGGAGCTGTTTTTT.

The table lists this clonotype with a few counts. The rearrangement joins TRBV4-1 to TRBJ1-2; 7 nucleotides agree with TRBD1. This CDR3 is 16 amino acids long. Germline assignment: CDR1 MGHRA and CDR2 YSYEKL. Losses at the gene ends were 2 bases for V and 1 base for J; bases not matched to a gene: 7. CDR3 protein: CASSQSLTGYNYGYTF. The CDR3 region has the DNA TGCGCCAGCAGCCAATCCCTGACAGGGTATAACTATGGCTACACCTTC.

The chain recombines TRBV5-1 with TRBJ1-5, with 12 bases aligning to TRBD1. From germline, CDR1 is SGHRS and CDR2 YFSETQ. The ends lost 4 bases at V and 1 base at J; junction bases unmatched: 9. CDR3 length equals 18 residues. CDR3 coding DNA: TGCGCCAGCAGCCCCGGGACAGGGGGCGCTCCCAGCAATCAGCCCCAGCATTTT. Its protein product is CASSPGTGGAPSNQPQHF.

V is TRBV6-1 and J is TRBJ1-5; D perhaps matches TRBD1 (5 bases). Deletions cut 3 bases from V and 5 bases from J, with 8 bases between. CDR3 length equals 13 residues. From germline, CDR1 is MNHNS and CDR2 SASEGT. The CDR3 DNA follows: TGTGCCAGCAGTGAGCAGGGCGATCAGCCCCAGCATTTT. Translating it yields CASSEQGDQPQHF.

This clonotype was counted a few times. This chain connects TRBV2 to TRBJ1-6; 9 nucleotides match TRBD1. The CDR3 has 13 residues. Germline CDR1 SNHLY, CDR2 FYNNEI. Trimming at V came to 6 bases and at J to 9 bases, leaving 3 bases not matched to a gene. CDR3 residues: CASRETGGSPLHF. The CDR3 region has the DNA TGTGCCAGCAGAGAGACAGGGGGTTCACCCCTCCACTTT.

The chain carries TRBV11-3 and TRBJ2-2, with TRBD2 matching over 7 bases. This CDR3 is 15 amino acids long. V shed 0 bases, J shed 3 bases, and the junction held 1 base outside the gene matches. In germline, CDR1 is SGHNT, CDR2 YENEEA. The CDR3 here is CASSLERGYTGELFF. The CDR3 DNA is TGTGCCAGCAGCTTAGAGCGGGGGTACACCGGGGAGCTGTTTTTT. Combining the CDR3 with reference TRBV11-3 and TRBJ2-2 gives the whole variable domain EAGVVQSPRYKIIEKKQPVAFWCNPISGHNTLYWYLQNLGQGPELLIRYENEEAVDDSQLPKDRFSAERLKGVDSTLKIQPAELGDSAVYLCASSLERGYTGELFFGEGSRLTVL.

The chain combines TRBV7-8 with TRBJ2-1; D may match TRBD1 or TRBD2 (5 bases each). The V and J ends lost 1 base and 11 bases respectively, with 9 bases between them. CDR1 is SGHVS and CDR2 is FQNEAQ in the germline V gene. This CDR3 spans 12 amino acids. In nucleotides, the CDR3 is TGTGCCAGCAGCTTAGTCTGGGACCAGCAGTTCTTC. Its translation is CASSLVWDQQFF. The complete variable domain, with remaining parts taken from reference TRBV7-8 and TRBJ2-1, reads GAGVSQSPRYKVAKRGQDVALRCDPISGHVSLFWYQQALGQGPEFLTYFQNEAQLDKSGLPSDRFFAERPEGSVSTLKIQRTQQEDSAVYLCASSLVWDQQFFGPGTRLTVL.

V and J are TRBV3-1 and TRBJ1-1, with D maybe TRBD1 (6 bases). The CDR3 spans 14 residues. V was pared by 8 bases and J by 1 base, with 14 bases between. Germline V gene data show CDR1 as LGHDT and CDR2 as YNNKEL (reference sequence). CDR3 sequence: CASRLQGRNTEAFF. The DNA for the CDR3 is TGTGCCAGCCGCCTGCAGGGGAGGAACACTGAAGCTTTCTTT.

This chain links TRBV7-9 with TRBJ2-7, with a possible D match to TRBD1 (5 bases). Germline V gene lookup returns CDR1 SEHNR and CDR2 FQNEAQ (reference sequence). The V gene lost 7 bases and the J gene lost 7 bases, with 17 bases spanning the gap. This CDR3 spans 13 amino acids. This CDR3 is CASNLNGAKEQYF. In DNA, the CDR3 is TGTGCCAGCAACTTGAATGGGGCGAAGGAGCAGTACTTC.

This clonotype showed up just a few times. CDR3 residues: CASSLVGAEEQFF. For the CDR3, the DNA is TGTGCCAGCAGCTTAGTAGGGGCTGAGGAGCAGTTCTTC. The chain combines TRBV11-3 with TRBJ2-1; possibly TRBD1 for D (5 bases). The CDR3 covers 13 residues. V lost 1 base, J lost 10 bases, and 11 bases lay in between. Germline CDR1 is SGHNT and CDR2 is YENEEA.

As concerns this clonotype: A much larger clone differs from this one at a single base, so this may be a read error. CDR3 loop: CVSSHRGNEQYF. CDR3 bases: TGTGTCAGCAGCCACAGGGGCAACGAGCAGTACTTC. The rearrangement joins TRBV6-5 to TRBJ2-7, with 7 nucleotides matching TRBD1. CDR3 size: 12 residues. Germline V CDR1 and CDR2: MNHEY, SVGAGI.

In this sample, this clonotype turned up many times. The genes are TRBV5-1 and TRBJ2-3; 8 nucleotides align to TRBD2. The length of the CDR3 is 16 residues. The germline V gene has CDR1 SGHRS and CDR2 YFSETQ. Trimming cost V 4 bases and J 5 bases; bases outside gene matches: 12. The CDR3 sequence: CASSLPGAGGIDTQYF. In DNA form, the CDR3 reads TGCGCCAGCAGCCTACCGGGTGCGGGGGGAATAGATACGCAGTATTTT.